This T cell receptor (beta chain) was sequenced during a study of T-cell reconstitution after alpha-beta-depleted transplantation in children. Study-wide findings and caveats: Hyperexpanded clones declined; after one year, newly produced T cells mostly supplied diversity.

This clonotype was seen only a few times. Its antigen is unidentified. The library targeted TCRbeta and was prepared with unique molecular identifiers. TCRdb itself ran the PCR reads through MiXCR, one entry per CDR3 protein. The data show 500,000 or so distinct CDR3 sequences, over 10% seen once. Trimming left V 3 bases short and J 9 bases short, with 21 bases between. The CDR3 is 16 residues long. Germline V lookup: CDR1 SGHVS, CDR2 FQNEAQ. This material consisted of PBMCs, mostly from graft donor cells, taken 180 days after TCRalphabeta/CD19-depleted stem cell transplant. The source is a female patient aged 2-15 years who had a stem cell transplant for aplastic anemia, so the T cells may come from the graft donor. The chain links TRBV7-8 to TRBJ2-1, with a weak D call TRBD2 (6 bases). CDR3 bases: TGTGCCAGCAGCTTTGACGAACGACTAGGCGGGGCTGAGCAGTTCTTC. This sequence encodes CASSFDERLGGAEQFF.